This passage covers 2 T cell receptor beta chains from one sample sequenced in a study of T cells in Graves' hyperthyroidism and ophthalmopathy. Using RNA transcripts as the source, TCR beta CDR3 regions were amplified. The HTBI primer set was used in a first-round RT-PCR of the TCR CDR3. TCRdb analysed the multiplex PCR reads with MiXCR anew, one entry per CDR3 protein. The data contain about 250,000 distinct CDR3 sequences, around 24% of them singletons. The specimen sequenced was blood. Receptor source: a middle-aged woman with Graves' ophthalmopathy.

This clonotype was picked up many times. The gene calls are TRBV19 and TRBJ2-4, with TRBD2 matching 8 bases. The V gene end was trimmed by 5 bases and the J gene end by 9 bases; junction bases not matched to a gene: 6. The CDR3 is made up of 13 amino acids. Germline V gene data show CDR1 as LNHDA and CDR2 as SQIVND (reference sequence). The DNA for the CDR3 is TGTGCCAGTAGTGGAGCGGGAGTGGGCATTCAGTACTTC. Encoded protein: CASSGAGVGIQYF.

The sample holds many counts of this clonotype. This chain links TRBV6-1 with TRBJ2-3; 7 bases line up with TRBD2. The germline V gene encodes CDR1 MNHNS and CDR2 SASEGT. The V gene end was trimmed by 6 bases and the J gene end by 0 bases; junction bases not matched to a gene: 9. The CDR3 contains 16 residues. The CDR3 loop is CASSLQGLSSTDTQYF. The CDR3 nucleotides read TGTGCCAGCAGCCTCCAGGGACTATCTAGCACAGATACGCAGTATTTT.